This T cell receptor (beta chain) was observed in a study of cytomegalovirus exposure and HLA in healthy donors. Findings and caveats of the study: There was a cluster of highly shared sequence variants that was likely a sequencing artifact. It was confirmed in vitro that a few of the CMV-associated chains were specific for CMV antigens.

CDR3 length equals 15 residues. CDR1 is WSHSY and CDR2 is SAAADI in the germline V gene. Between the trimmed V and J ends, which lost 2 bases and 0 bases, there was a span of 10 bases. Points on this clone: The antigen is undetermined.

60 Vbeta and 13 Jbeta primers were used in PCR. Assay used: immunoSEQ multiplex PCR; TCRdb lists only in-frame clones, some missing. Its table records about 100,000 clones. The sequenced sample was PBMCs. The TCR was taken from a man aged 50 to 59 in good health and CMV-seronegative. V gene TRBV10-2 combines with J gene TRBJ1-1; D gene unclear. The CDR3 coding sequence is TGCGCCAGCAGTGAGACAGATTTCATGAACACTGAAGCTTTCTTT. Its protein product is CASSETDFMNTEAFF.